This entry is about one TCR beta chain. The sample originates from a study of blood T cell repertoires in COVID-19. On the study more broadly: Donors in the United States, Italy and Spain gave samples during acute or convalescent COVID-19.

Membership in each cohort depended on participant-reported clinical history. Before being deemed recovered, Cohort 3 donors had two negative PCRs, clearance, or symptom resolution. CDR1 and CDR2 (germline): GTSNPN, SVGIG (reference sequence). The germline V and J ends were trimmed by 5 bases and 5 bases, with 13 bases remaining between them. This CDR3 comprises 13 residues. Sequencing used immunoSEQ multiplex PCR; TCRdb keeps in-frame clones, though not all of them. The sample lists approximately 300,000 clones, roughly 89% occurring once. The clonotype originates from a woman aged 25 to 39 who had recovered from COVID-19. The sample comprised PBMCs or T cells enriched from blood (not recorded which). The chain uses TRBV30 and TRBJ1-5; possible D gene TRBD1, 5 bases. The CDR3: CAWATGTYQPQHF. DNA of the CDR3: TGTGCCTGGGCTACAGGAACCTATCAGCCCCAGCATTTT. The entire variable domain, with the rest obtained from reference TRBV30 and TRBJ1-5, is as follows: SQTIHQWPATLVQPVGSPLSLECTVEGTSNPNLYWYRQAAGRGLQLLFYSVGIGQISSEVPQNLSASRPQDRQFILSSKKLLLSDSGFYLCAWATGTYQPQHFGDGTRLSIL.